The entry below describes one TCR beta chain. The sample is drawn from a study of shared clonotypes between healthy human individuals. This table comes from immunoSEQ multiplex PCR, and its TCRdb copy is limited to in-frame clones, with some not included. This sample has approximately 470,000 clones, with roughly 80% found just once. This CDR3 spans 13 amino acids. The germline gives CDR1 PRHDT, CDR2 FYEKMQ (reference sequence). V dropped 2 bases and J dropped 3; count of bases not matched to a gene: 1. This receptor was obtained from a woman aged 40 to 55 in good health. Some clones in this sample may be carry-over from other donors' samples. Sequencing input: PBMCs. The V gene is TRBV13, the J gene TRBJ2-7, with TRBD1 matching 7 bases. The CDR3 nucleotides read TGTGCCAGCAGCTTACGGGACAGCTACGAGCAGTACTTC. The encoded protein is CASSLRDSYEQYF. The full variable domain, rest sourced from reference TRBV13 and TRBJ2-7, is AAGVIQSPRHLIKEKRETATLKCYPIPRHDTVYWYQQGPGQDPQFLISFYEKMQSDKGSIPDRFSAQQFSDYHSELNMSSLELGDSALYFCASSLRDSYEQYFGPGTRLTVT.